This TCR beta chain was recorded in a study of human T cells and chemical hapten exposure. Each CDR3 protein gets one entry after TCRdb re-called the RACE reads with MiXCR. Of about 53,000 distinct CDR3 sequences listed, 9.5% to 10% are singletons. Trimming took 5 bases from V and 4 from J, leaving 21 bases between them. The CDR3 is 16 amino acids. Noted time point: pre-sensitization, week 0. Treatment denoted: therapeutic diphenylcyclopropenone sensitization with weekly scalp DPC. Sequenced here: whole blood, sampled in connection with sensitization to the hapten diphenylcyclopropenone (DPC). This clonotype originated in a man aged 35 to 55 with alopecia areata. Some clones in this sample may be carry-over from other donors' samples. The V gene is TRBV12-3 or TRBV12-4, the J gene TRBJ2-7, with D perhaps TRBD2 (7 bases). DNA for the CDR3: TGTGCCAGCAGTAGGGGAGGGACATTCGAGGGTTACGAGCAGTACTTC. As protein: CASSRGGTFEGYEQYF.